A single sample gave rise to the 10 T cell receptor beta chains below, sequenced in a study of T cells in Graves' hyperthyroidism and ophthalmopathy. It was RNA transcripts that yielded the amplified TCR beta CDR3 regions. An initial round of RT-PCR targeting the TCR CDR3 relied on the HTBI primer set. Each CDR3 protein gets one entry after TCRdb re-called the multiplex PCR reads with MiXCR. The data show approximately 420,000 distinct CDR3 sequences, more than 12% seen once. The specimen sequenced was blood. The receptor source for this set is a woman in her twenties or thirties with Graves' hyperthyroidism.

This clonotype was recorded only once. With a much larger clone just one base away, this may be a read error. Since the CDR3 does not end with the conserved phenylalanine or tryptophan, this likely comes from a read error. The V gene is TRBV3-1, the J gene TRBJ1-5; D is unclear. Germline CDR1 is LGHDT and CDR2 is YNNKEL (reference sequence). Trimming took off 1 base at V and 6 bases at J, with 7 bases between the two ends. The CDR3 runs 13 residues. CDR3 nucleotides: TGTGCCAGCAGCCAAGCCGACGGTCAGCCCCAGCATTCT. Its protein is CASSQADGQPQHS.

This chain joins TRBV18 and TRBJ1-6; D might be TRBD1 (5 bases). From germline, CDR1 is KGHSH and CDR2 LQKENI. Trimming took off 1 base at V and 2 bases at J, with 12 bases between the two ends. The CDR3 length is 17 residues. The CDR3 here is CASSPRGEGPYNSPLHF. DNA of the CDR3: TGTGCCAGCTCACCACGAGGGGAAGGCCCCTATAATTCACCCCTCCACTTT.

In its sample, this clonotype was seen a few times. The chain is built from TRBV6-1 and TRBJ1-2; weak D call: TRBD1 (6 bases). Germline V gives CDR1 MNHNS, CDR2 SASEGT. Trimming removed 3 bases at V and 9 bases at J, with 14 bases between. This CDR3 is 13 amino acids long. CDR3 region: CASSERGVNRYTF. The DNA for the CDR3 is TGTGCCAGCAGTGAGAGGGGGGTTAATCGCTACACCTTC.

This clonotype has ten or more counts. This chain links TRBV10-2 with TRBJ2-2; 10 bases align to TRBD2. This CDR3 spans 14 amino acids. V shed 6 bases and J 5 bases; nucleotides not matched to a gene: 3. Germline V lookup: CDR1 WSHSY, CDR2 SAAADI. CDR3 coding DNA: TGCGCCAGCAGCCAGACTAGCGGGACCGGGGAGCTGTTTTTT. As protein: CASSQTSGTGELFF.

This clonotype occurred a few times. J is TRBJ2-1 and V is TRBV7-9, with 12 bases lining up with TRBD2. The CDR3 contains 16 residues. V dropped 0 bases and J dropped 6; count of bases not matched to a gene: 3. Germline assignment: CDR1 SEHNR and CDR2 FQNEAQ (reference sequence). The CDR3: CASSLALAGGLNEQFF. In nucleotides, the CDR3 is TGTGCCAGCAGCTTAGCGCTAGCGGGAGGGCTCAATGAGCAGTTCTTC. Together with reference TRBV7-9 and TRBJ2-1, the CDR3 gives the full variable domain: DTGVSQNPRHKITKRGQNVTFRCDPISEHNRLYWYRQTLGQGPEFLTYFQNEAQLEKSRLLSDRFSAERPKGSFSTLEIQRTEQGDSAMYLCASSLALAGGLNEQFFGPGTRLTVL.

This clonotype came up many times. The rearrangement uses TRBV12-3 or TRBV12-4 and TRBJ2-7, with D maybe TRBD1 (5 bases). The CDR3 sequence is 13 residues long. Trimming took off 7 bases at V and 1 base at J, with 11 bases between the two ends. In DNA, the CDR3 is TGTGCCAGCAAAAGGACATCATCCTACGAGCAGTACTTC. Protein product: CASKRTSSYEQYF.

The chain recombines TRBV12-3 or TRBV12-4 with TRBJ2-1; tentatively, D is TRBD2 (6 bases). V dropped 6 bases and J dropped 4 bases, with 13 bases sitting between them. This CDR3 has 14 residues. In nucleotides, the CDR3 is TGTGCCAGCAGCCACGGGAGCCAATACAATGAGCAGTTCTTC. This codes for CASSHGSQYNEQFF.

This clonotype was seen more than once but under ten times. CDR3 protein: CASSGPLGTGGQPQHF. CDR3 coding DNA: TGTGCCAGCAGTGGGCCACTTGGGACAGGCGGTCAGCCCCAGCATTTT. The chain is built from TRBV28 and TRBJ1-5; 8 bases are a match to TRBD1. The CDR3 loop spans 16 amino acids. In germline, CDR1 is MDHEN, CDR2 SYDVKM. V dropped 5 bases and J dropped 6; count of bases not matched to a gene: 12.

This clonotype has ten or more counts. The chain uses TRBV3-1 and TRBJ2-7, with 7 nucleotides matching TRBD2. The trim removed 0 bases at V and 3 bases at J, leaving 8 bases unmatched. The CDR3 runs 16 residues. Germline CDR1 reads LGHDT; CDR2 reads YNNKEL (reference sequence). The CDR3 region is CASSQDALTSSYEQYF. The DNA for the CDR3 is TGTGCCAGCAGCCAAGATGCCCTGACTAGCAGCTACGAGCAGTACTTC.

Regarding this clonotype: This may stem from a read error, because a much larger clone lies one nucleotide away. J is TRBJ2-3 and V is TRBV6-2 or TRBV6-3; D is ambiguous. Trimming pared 6 bases from V and 4 bases from J, leaving 11 bases between. Germline assignment: CDR1 MNHEY and CDR2 SVGEGT. This CDR3 spans 13 amino acids. The CDR3 loop reads CASRTHSADTQYF. DNA for the CDR3: TGTGCCAGCAGAACCCACAGCGCAGATACGCAGTATTTT.